This T cell receptor (beta chain) is drawn from a study of T-cell reconstitution after alpha-beta-depleted transplantation in children. Note on this clonotype: Its antigen remains unknown.

Study findings and constraints: About two months after transplant, alpha-beta T cells reportedly came from several hundred expanded graft clones. T-cell counts and diversity were attributed mostly to newly produced T cells one year after transplant.

Unique molecular identifiers featured in how the TCRbeta library was prepared. TCRdb processed the PCR reads anew with MiXCR; each CDR3 protein has one entry. The sample shows just over 950,000 distinct CDR3 sequences, about 26% of them seen only once. The sequence derives from a boy in the first two years of life who had a stem cell transplant for SCID, so the T cells may come from the graft donor. This material consisted of PBMCs, mostly from graft donor cells, taken 360 days after TCRalphabeta/CD19-depleted stem cell transplant.

The CDR3 sequence: CASSLRSLAGGQEQFF. The CDR3 nucleotides read TGTGCCAGCAGTTTGAGGTCACTAGCGGGGGGACAAGAGCAGTTCTTC. V gene TRBV28 combines with J gene TRBJ2-1; 12 bases are shared with TRBD2. J was trimmed by 10 bases and V by 3 bases; bases with no gene match: 10. Germline CDR1 and CDR2: MDHEN and SYDVKM. The CDR3 is made up of 16 amino acids.